The 18 T cell receptor beta chains reported below all come from one sample, sequenced in a study of T cell responses to AZD1222 COVID-19 vaccine. TCRdb keeps only in-frame clones here, not all; method: immunoSEQ multiplex PCR. The sample consists of approximately 60,000 clones, approximately 86% of them appearing once. The material was peripheral blood, obtained on day 0 of AZD1222 vaccination. The receptors derive from an adult in good health.

Only a few counts were recorded for this clone. The chain links TRBV5-6 to TRBJ1-2; D call uncertain. The CDR3 is made up of 12 amino acids. Trimming shortened V by 0 bases and J by 5 bases, and 5 bases separated the two germline ends. Germline V gene sequence: CDR1 SGHDT, CDR2 YYEEEE. For the CDR3, the DNA is TGTGCCAGCAGCTTGGGGGTTTATGGCTACACCTTC. It specifies CASSLGVYGYTF.

The chain is built from TRBV18 and TRBJ1-2, with a possible D match to TRBD1 (5 bases). Germline CDR1 and CDR2: KGHSH and LQKENI. The CDR3 length is 15 residues. V lost 3 bases and J lost 5, with 16 bases in between. In DNA, the CDR3 is TGTGCCAGCTCACCCGGCCAGGGTTATTTTTATGGCTACACCTTC. Translation: CASSPGQGYFYGYTF.

This clone appeared a single time. The chain recombines TRBV7-9 with TRBJ1-1; D is unclear. Trimming left V 7 bases short and J 4 bases short, with 13 bases between. The CDR3 covers 13 residues. From germline, CDR1 is SEHNR and CDR2 FQNEAQ (reference sequence). The CDR3 bases are TGTGCCAGCACTAAGGGTACCGTCACTGAAGCTTTCTTT. Protein: CASTKGTVTEAFF.

This clone turned up a few times. The rearrangement links TRBV12-5 to TRBJ2-5; D possibly corresponds to TRBD2 (5 bases). V was shortened by 0 bases and J by 0 bases, with 26 bases between the two germline ends. The CDR3 length is 21 residues. The V gene's germline CDR1 is LGHNT and CDR2 FRNRAP. Here the CDR3 reads CASGLVLPAGLITMYQETQYF. CDR3 DNA: TGTGCTAGTGGTTTGGTCCTACCTGCGGGCTTAATAACTATGTACCAAGAGACCCAGTACTTC. The entire variable domain, with the rest obtained from reference TRBV12-5 and TRBJ2-5, is as follows: DARVTQTPRHKVTEMGQEVTMRCQPILGHNTVFWYRQTMMQGLELLAYFRNRAPLDDSGMPKDRFSAEMPDATLATLKIQPSEPRDSAVYFCASGLVLPAGLITMYQETQYFGPGTRLLVL.

This chain joins TRBV18 and TRBJ1-2; D call uncertain. Germline V gene sequence: CDR1 KGHSH, CDR2 LQKENI. The CDR3 totals 16 residues. Trimming shortened V by 5 bases and J by 3 bases, and 19 bases separated the two germline ends. CDR3 nucleotides: TGTGCCAGCTCATCGTCTCCAGAGGGTAGTGACTATGGCTACACCTTC. Encoded protein: CASSSSPEGSDYGYTF.

V usage is TRBV9 and J usage is TRBJ1-4, with D maybe TRBD1 (5 bases). Trimming shortened V by 4 bases and J by 4 bases, and 17 bases separated the two germline ends. The CDR3 length is 16 residues. Germline assignment: CDR1 SGDLS and CDR2 YYNGEE. The CDR3 region is CASSPYGGDRNEKLFF. CDR3 in DNA: TGTGCCAGCAGCCCTTATGGGGGGGATCGTAATGAAAAACTGTTTTTT.

This chain connects TRBV28 to TRBJ1-1; a possible D gene is TRBD1 (5 bases). V was pared by 5 bases and J by 7 bases, with 8 bases between. Germline V gene lookup returns CDR1 MDHEN and CDR2 SYDVKM. The CDR3 covers 11 residues. CDR3 sequence (DNA): TGTGCCAGCAGTCGGACATTTGAAGCTTTCTTT. Translating gives CASSRTFEAFF.

There are a few counts of this clone. The rearrangement joins TRBV7-9 to TRBJ1-1; D is unclear. V shed 1 base and J shed 1 base, with 10 bases lying between them. The CDR3 has 15 residues. Germline loops: CDR1 SEHNR, CDR2 FQNEAQ (reference sequence). The CDR3: CASSLGGRRNTEAFF. In DNA form, the CDR3 reads TGTGCCAGCAGCTTAGGTGGCAGGCGGAACACTGAAGCTTTCTTT.

The J gene is TRBJ1-3, the V gene TRBV9; tentative D call: TRBD1 (5 bases). The CDR3 spans 14 residues. The germline V and J ends were trimmed by 4 bases and 2 bases, with 10 bases remaining between them. Germline V gene sequence: CDR1 SGDLS, CDR2 YYNGEE. The CDR3 loop is CASSYGGAGNTIYF. The CDR3 DNA reads as TGTGCCAGCAGCTATGGGGGAGCTGGAAACACCATATATTTT.

This clone has only one observation. The V and J genes are TRBV27 and TRBJ2-7; D is uncertain. The germline CDR1 and CDR2 sequences are MNHEY and SMNVEV (reference sequence). The germline V and J ends were trimmed by 5 bases and 4 bases, with 15 bases remaining between them. CDR3 length equals 14 residues. The CDR3 DNA is TGTGCCAGCAGTCCCTCCGTCGACAAGTACGAGCAGTACTTC. Amino acids: CASSPSVDKYEQYF.

The chain has TRBV24-1 and TRBJ2-1, with D unresolved. The CDR3 spans 17 residues. Looked up from germline, CDR1 is KGHDR and CDR2 is SFDVKD. V lost 3 bases to trimming and J lost 0 bases, with 14 bases between them. This CDR3 reads CATSDPDGVSSYNEQFF. The CDR3 region has the DNA TGTGCCACCAGTGATCCTGATGGGGTTAGCTCCTACAATGAGCAGTTCTTC.

The V and J genes are TRBV7-6 and TRBJ2-1; 9 nucleotides line up with TRBD1. Losses at the gene ends were 1 base for V and 7 bases for J; bases not matched to a gene: 5. The CDR3 extends over 15 amino acids. From germline, CDR1 is SGHVS and CDR2 FNYEAQ. This CDR3 is CASSLVPGQGNEQFF. The CDR3 DNA is TGTGCCAGCAGCTTAGTCCCGGGACAGGGTAATGAGCAGTTCTTC. Full variable domain (outside the CDR3, taken from reference TRBV7-6 and TRBJ2-1): GAGVSQSPRYKVTKRGQDVALRCDPISGHVSLYWYRQALGQGPEFLTYFNYEAQQDKSGLPNDRFSAERPEGSISTLTIQRTEQRDSAMYRCASSLVPGQGNEQFFGPGTRLTVL.

The V gene is TRBV9, the J gene TRBJ2-1; D gene unclear. V lost 0 bases to trimming and J lost 9 bases, with 10 bases between them. CDR1 is SGDLS and CDR2 is YYNGEE in the germline V gene. The length of the CDR3 is 13 residues. CDR3 DNA sequence: TGTGCCAGCAGCGTAGGGGGATCAGGTGAGCAGTTCTTC. Protein product: CASSVGGSGEQFF.

The chain couples TRBV11-3 to TRBJ1-1, with D unclear. The CDR3 length is 13 residues. Trimming took 5 bases from V and 3 from J, leaving 10 bases between them. Germline CDR1 is SGHNT and CDR2 is YENEEA. CDR3 protein: CASSRRRHTEAFF. The CDR3, as DNA: TGTGCCAGCAGCCGACGGCGCCACACTGAAGCTTTCTTT.

The V call is TRBV5-6, the J call TRBJ2-7; D remains ambiguous. Trimming left V 1 base short and J 1 base short, with 3 bases between. The CDR3 loop spans 12 amino acids. CDR1 and CDR2 (germline): SGHDT, YYEEEE. The CDR3 DNA follows: TGTGCCAGCAGCTTGTTTTCCTACGAGCAGTACTTC. Translated: CASSLFSYEQYF.

The rearrangement joins TRBV9 to TRBJ1-2, with D possibly matching TRBD1 (5 bases). In germline, CDR1 is SGDLS, CDR2 YYNGEE. V lost 3 bases and J lost 3, with 21 bases in between. The CDR3 totals 17 residues. CDR3 nucleotide sequence: TGTGCCAGCAGCGCCTCGAAACGGGCAGGGTCCTACTATGGCTACACCTTC. The encoded protein is CASSASKRAGSYYGYTF.

The rearrangement links TRBV12-3 or TRBV12-4 to TRBJ2-2; D gene ambiguous. V dropped 7 bases and J dropped 5 bases, with 11 bases sitting between them. This CDR3 is built from 13 residues. DNA for the CDR3: TGTGCCAGCACTACGAGAGATACCGGGGAGCTGTTTTTT. It encodes CASTTRDTGELFF.

This chain connects TRBV30 to TRBJ2-1, with TRBD2 matching over 8 bases. The germline gives CDR1 GTSNPN, CDR2 SVGIG (reference sequence). This CDR3 contains 13 residues. V shed 5 bases and J 7 bases; nucleotides not matched to a gene: 7. In nucleotides, the CDR3 is TGTGCCTGGGGGCGGGAGGTTTGGAATGAGCAGTTCTTC. Amino acids: CAWGREVWNEQFF.